This T cell receptor beta chain emerged from a study of T cell changes during pregnancy in multiple sclerosis (dated by TCRdb to about 2019). Regarding the study in general: The study looked at changes in the T cell repertoire across pregnancy in women with multiple sclerosis.

With respect to this clone: Its antigen specificity is not known. No base quality information exists; no much larger clone differs at one position.

The method was the immunoSEQ multiplex PCR assay. Drawn from immuneACCESS, this table holds only the in-frame rearrangements with V and J called that TCRdb kept. Clones are partly lost; checked studies trace under half to an unresolved V gene and leave the rest unexplained. The sample records 90,000 or so clones, roughly 90% of which are singletons. 1.5% of the sample lies in the top ten. V is clipped by 4 bases and J by 4 bases, and the sequence between their germline boundaries is 11 bases long. The CDR3 starts with the cysteine, ends with the phenylalanine, and has 13 residues. Just the 39-base CDR3 DNA is kept, in frame starting at base 1. For CDR1 and CDR2, the germline V gene lists SGHRS and YFSETQ.

This receptor chain uses TRBV5-1 and TRBJ2-5; TRBD2 could be the D gene, as 5 bases match. The source was peripheral blood, collected in the first trimester of pregnancy. This TCR came from a female donor with multiple sclerosis, enrolled in a pregnancy study. The CDR3 protein sequence reads: CASSMVGVETQYF. The nucleotide sequence reads TGCGCCAGCAGCATGGTCGGGGTAGAGACCCAGTACTTC.